This TCR beta chain was sequenced during a study of vaccination and CD4 T cells after COVID-19. Concerning this clonotype itself: Its matching antigen is unknown.

Germline CDR1 and CDR2: WSHSY and SAAADI. Trimming removed 8 bases from V and 5 bases from J; junction bases left unmatched: 10. CDR3 length: 14 amino acids. Treatment indicated: approximately nine-day PBMC culture with coronavirus spike peptide pools or control peptides (ViraFEST assay). The Oncomine TCR Beta short-read assay sequenced DNA from cultured CD4+ T cells. TCRdb called the PCR reads again in MiXCR, with one record for every CDR3 protein. The table lists about 12,000 distinct CDR3 sequences, 25% to 40% of them singletons. This sample comprised CD4+ T cells from blood, cultured in vitro, obtained after SARS-CoV-2 vaccination. This receptor was obtained from a human donor who had recovered from COVID-19. The V gene is TRBV10-2, the J gene TRBJ2-3, with 7 bases aligning to TRBD2. CDR3 nucleotides: TGCGCCAGCCTCGCGGGAGCTAGGCTAGATACGCAGTATTTT. Its translation is CASLAGARLDTQYF.